A single sample gave rise to the 8 T cell receptor beta chains below, sequenced in a study of T cell responses to AZD1222 COVID-19 vaccine. Only in-frame clones appear in the TCRdb table, and some are missing; sequencing was by immunoSEQ multiplex PCR. The sample lists some 150,000 clones; around 91% were seen once. The specimen comprised peripheral blood, sampled on day 0 of AZD1222 vaccination. These receptors all stem from an adult in good health.

This clone was observed a single time. V usage is TRBV6-2 or TRBV6-3 and J usage is TRBJ1-2; TRBD1 matches 9 bases. J was trimmed by 3 bases and V by 5 bases; bases with no gene match: 4. The length of the CDR3 is 14 residues. The germline V gene has CDR1 MNHEY and CDR2 SVGEGT. CDR3 DNA sequence: TGTGCCAGCAGTACGCGGACAGGGGACTATGGCTACACCTTC. Translated: CASSTRTGDYGYTF.

A single count supports this clone. The chain recombines TRBV28 with TRBJ2-1; D call uncertain. The V gene's germline CDR1 is MDHEN and CDR2 SYDVKM. Trimming shortened V by 5 bases and J by 8 bases, and 4 bases separated the two germline ends. CDR3 length equals 10 residues. CDR3 sequence (DNA): TGTGCCAGCAGTCGTTATGAGCAGTTCTTC. It specifies CASSRYEQFF.

The chain joins TRBV19 to TRBJ2-1; 7 nucleotides agree with TRBD2. Germline V lookup: CDR1 LNHDA, CDR2 SQIVND (reference sequence). This CDR3 contains 15 residues. V trimming: 5 bases; J trimming: 2 bases; junction bases outside the gene matches: 6. The chain's CDR3 is CASSRTSVTYNEQFF. For the CDR3, the DNA is TGTGCCAGTAGTCGTACTAGCGTAACCTACAATGAGCAGTTCTTC.

This chain uses TRBV19 with TRBJ2-3; 10 bases fit TRBD2. This CDR3 comprises 16 residues. Germline V lookup: CDR1 LNHDA, CDR2 SQIVND (reference sequence). The ends lost 5 bases at V and 2 bases at J; junction bases unmatched: 7. DNA for the CDR3: TGTGCCAGTAGTCCCGCGACTAGCGGGTACACAGATACGCAGTATTTT. Translated, it gives CASSPATSGYTDTQYF.

The genes are TRBV19 and TRBJ2-3; tentatively, D is TRBD1 or TRBD2 (5 bases each). V gave up 8 bases and J gave up 2 bases, with 8 bases separating them. The CDR3 totals 12 residues. Germline V gives CDR1 LNHDA, CDR2 SQIVND (reference sequence). The DNA of the CDR3 is TGTGCCAGTGGGGGTCCCACAGATACGCAGTATTTT. This gives the protein CASGGPTDTQYF.

V usage is TRBV14 and J usage is TRBJ1-3, with D possibly TRBD1 on 5 matching bases. This CDR3 contains 12 residues. The germline V gene has CDR1 SGHDN and CDR2 FVKESK. Trimming shortened V by 0 bases and J by 8 bases, and 5 bases separated the two germline ends. CDR3 DNA: TGTGCCAGCAGCCAAGAGGGGGACACCATATATTTT. This gives the protein CASSQEGDTIYF.

The V call is TRBV6-5, the J call TRBJ1-2; the match to TRBD1 covers 8 bases. Germline assignment: CDR1 MNHEY and CDR2 SVGAGI. The CDR3 has 16 amino acids. V shed 0 bases, J shed 1 base, and the junction held 4 bases outside the gene matches. The CDR3 nucleotides are TGTGCCAGCAGTTACTCCGGGACAGGCGTTAACTATGGCTACACCTTC. Protein sequence: CASSYSGTGVNYGYTF.

The J gene is TRBJ2-1, the V gene TRBV7-6; 14 bases fit TRBD2. Losses at the gene ends were 0 bases for V and 8 bases for J; bases not matched to a gene: 6. This CDR3 is 17 amino acids long. The germline CDR1 and CDR2 sequences are SGHVS and FNYEAQ. CDR3: CASSLAGGTSGSYEQFF. CDR3 nucleotide sequence: TGTGCCAGCAGCTTAGCGGGGGGGACTAGCGGGAGCTATGAGCAGTTCTTC.